These T cell receptor beta chains were read from a single sample in a study of blood T cell repertoires in COVID-19. Here immunoSEQ multiplex PCR was the method, and the copy in TCRdb shows in-frame clones only, minus some. The table has some 400,000 clones, roughly 89% seen once. The sequenced sample consisted of peripheral blood. The source is a man aged 18-30 years with active or convalescent COVID-19. Each CDR3 is given with its conserved first and last residue. The order of the fields is V gene, clone size, D gene, J gene, CDR3 DNA, CDR3 protein. The D gene is left open where the match is weak. Only part of the rows carry a size: once, few, many, or a class if the clone is expanded.

>TRBV9|NA|NA|TRBJ2-1
TGTGCCAGCACCGCATCGGGGGTGGCTGAGCAGTTCTTC
CASTASGVAEQFF
>TRBV7-3|NA|TRBD1|TRBJ1-2
TGTGCCAGCAGCCCGCAAGGGGGCTCGAACTATGGCTACACCTTC
CASSPQGGSNYGYTF
>TRBV3-1/TRBV3-2|NA|NA|TRBJ2-3
TGTGCCAGCAGCCCCAGCCCGGACGGGACACAAAAACCCACAGATACGCAGTATTTT
CASSPSPDGTQKPTDTQYF
>TRBV14|NA|NA|TRBJ1-4
TGTGCCAGCAGCCCTATCTTCTTAAGGGGAACAGGGATTGAAAAACTGTTTTTT
CASSPIFLRGTGIEKLFF
>TRBV7-9|NA|NA|TRBJ2-2
TGTGCCAGCATTAGACAGAGGAACACCGGGGAGCTGTTTTTT
CASIRQRNTGELFF
>TRBV2|few|NA|TRBJ1-2
TGTGCCAGCAGTGAAACAGGGATGTTTTTACGTGGCTACACCTTC
CASSETGMFLRGYTF
>TRBV5-1|NA|NA|TRBJ2-1
TGCGCCAGCAGCTCGTCAAGGGGGGGCTCCTACAATGAGCAGTTCTTC
CASSSSRGGSYNEQFF
>TRBV5-4|NA|NA|TRBJ1-4
TGTGCCAGCAGCTCGGACTCGACGTTCGAAAAACTGTTTTTT
CASSSDSTFEKLFF
>TRBV19|NA|NA|TRBJ2-1
TGTGCCAGTAGTATCGGCGGGAACTCCTACAATGAGCAGTTCTTC
CASSIGGNSYNEQFF
>TRBV28|few|NA|TRBJ1-1
TGTGCCAGCAGGGCGGGCTGGAACACTGAAGCTTTCTTT
CASRAGWNTEAFF
>TRBV6-5|NA|NA|TRBJ2-3
TGTGCCAGCAGACCCGCGGGGACCAGCACAGATACGCAGTATTTT
CASRPAGTSTDTQYF
>TRBV7-3|once|NA|TRBJ1-2
TGTGCCAGCAGCCCCAACCCAGGTGGCTATGGCTACACCTTC
CASSPNPGGYGYTF
>TRBV6-6|NA|NA|TRBJ1-5
TGTGCCAGCAGTTACTCGGGTGGAGGCAATCAGCCCCAGCATTTT
CASSYSGGGNQPQHF
>TRBV19|NA|TRBD1|TRBJ1-3
TGTGCCTCACGCCGGGACAGGGATGGAAACACCATATATTTT
CASRRDRDGNTIYF
>TRBV30|NA|NA|TRBJ2-7
TGTGCCTGGAGTGTACCCCCAGGGTGGTACGAGCAGTACTTC
CAWSVPPGWYEQYF
>TRBV7-9|NA|NA|TRBJ1-1
TGTGCCACCCACCCGGAGGACACTGAAGCTTTCTTT
CATHPEDTEAFF
>TRBV28|once|TRBD1|TRBJ1-4
TGTGCCAGCAGCACACAGGGGGCTATGGGTGAAAAACTGTTTTTT
CASSTQGAMGEKLFF
>TRBV29-1|NA|TRBD2|TRBJ2-3
TGCAGCGTTGTTGCAGGGTTGACTAGCGGGGGCGTTTCGAATACGCAGTATTTT
CSVVAGLTSGGVSNTQYF